The TCR beta chain described here comes from a study of blood T cells in healthy people across ages. Losses at the gene ends were 4 bases for V and 2 bases for J; bases not matched to a gene: 6. The CDR3 contains 15 residues. Germline V lookup: CDR1 SGHAT, CDR2 FQNNGV. PBMCs were isolated at a quantity of at least 6 million per sample. In its sample, this clonotype was seen a few times. It was with a sample-barcoded 5' primer and a J-beta primer mix that a second PCR of roughly 6 to 11 cycles was run. TCRdb reprocessed the 5' RACE reads with MiXCR, giving one entry per CDR3 protein. The table lists 870,000 or so distinct CDR3 sequences, more than 25% of them singletons, with roughly a sixth in the top ten.

The chain links TRBV11-2 to TRBJ1-2, with TRBD1 identical over 8 bases. This TCR derives from a woman aged 80 or older in good health. The sequenced sample was blood. The CDR3 bases are TGTGCCAGCAGCTCTAGGACAGGGTGGAACTATGGCTACACCTTC. Protein product: CASSSRTGWNYGYTF.